The TCR beta chain described here comes from a study of identical twins. Study-level points and caveats: Zero-insertion analyses might be partly confounded by invariant T cells like MAIT and iNKT.

Turning to this clonotype: Its specificity is not known.

TCRdb analysed the 5' RACE reads with MiXCR anew, one entry per CDR3 protein. The profile shows roughly 280,000 distinct CDR3 sequences, roughly 8.6% of them singletons. Separately, the same data were catalogued under a study of yellow fever vaccine responses in identical twins.

The source is a woman between 18 and 30 years old in good health. The material sequenced was CD8+ T cells sorted from blood.

CDR3 in DNA: TGTGCCACCAGCGGGGTCCCGGCAGGCTACGAGCAGTACTTC. It specifies CATSGVPAGYEQYF. The chain recombines TRBV15 with TRBJ2-7; no clear D gene. The CDR3 has 14 amino acids. Per germline, CDR1 LNHNV and CDR2 YYDKDF (reference sequence). Trimming took off 5 bases at V and 3 bases at J, with 14 bases between the two ends. Looking up the rest from reference TRBV15 and TRBJ2-7 gives the full variable domain: DAMVIQNPRYQVTQFGKPVTLSCSQTLNHNVMYWYQQKSSQAPKLLFHYYDKDFNNEADTPDNFQSRRPNTSFCFLDIRSPGLGDTAMYLCATSGVPAGYEQYFGPGTRLTVT.